This is a list of T cell receptor beta chains from one sample in a study of blood T cell repertoires in COVID-19. Assay: immunoSEQ multiplex PCR; the TCRdb copy retains only in-frame clones and omits some. The table has around 100,000 clones, about 80% seen once; the top ten hold around 29%. Material for sequencing was peripheral blood. The receptor source for this set is a man in his 70s with active or convalescent COVID-19. The CDR3 runs from the conserved cysteine through the conserved F or W. The D gene is left open where the match is weak. Only some rows state a clone size, as once, few, many or a class for expanded clones.

cdr3_nt	cdr3_aa	v_call	j_call	clone_size	d_call
TGTGCCAGCAGCTACCTAGGGACAGACGTTGAGCAGTACTTC	CASSYLGTDVEQYF	TRBV7-9	TRBJ2-7	few	TRBD1
TGCGCCAGCAGCCAAGATAACCGGGACAGGGTGGCAGATACGCAGTATTTT	CASSQDNRDRVADTQYF	TRBV4-1	TRBJ2-3	.	TRBD1
TGTGCCAGCTCACCACCTTCCCTCCCAGGGGATGAGCAGTTCTTC	CASSPPSLPGDEQFF	TRBV18	TRBJ2-1	.	.
TGTGCCAGCAGCTCCGGACTGACCTACGAGCAGTACTTC	CASSSGLTYEQYF	TRBV5-6	TRBJ2-7	.	.
TGTGCCAGTAGCGATCAAGGGACAGGTTGGGAAGATACGCAGTATTTT	CASSDQGTGWEDTQYF	TRBV19	TRBJ2-3	.	TRBD1
TGCGCCAGCAGGTATCCGGGGGGGCCGAGTAATGAGCAGTTCTTC	CASRYPGGPSNEQFF	TRBV5-1	TRBJ2-1	.	TRBD2
TGTGCCAGCGCTCCGGGACTAGCGGGAGGCTTGGCCTACGAGCAGTACTTC	CASAPGLAGGLAYEQYF	TRBV27	TRBJ2-7	.	TRBD2
TGTGCCAGTAGGAGGGGGGGGCCGTACGAGCAGTACTTC	CASRRGGPYEQYF	TRBV6-5	TRBJ2-7	.	.
TGTGCCAGCTCGAATAACTCTGGGGCCAAGCACTTC	CASSNNSGAKHF	TRBV18	TRBJ2-7	.	.
TGCAGCGTTGCGAAGCGGGAGTCGGTTTGGGAGCAGTTCTTC	CSVAKRESVWEQFF	TRBV29-1	TRBJ2-1	.	TRBD2
TGTGCCAGCAGTGATTACAGTTATAGCAATCAGCCCCAGCATTTT	CASSDYSYSNQPQHF	TRBV2	TRBJ1-5	.	.
TGTGCCATCAGTGGGCCGGGGACAGTGGGTTGGAATGAGCAGTTCTTC	CAISGPGTVGWNEQFF	TRBV10-3	TRBJ2-1	.	TRBD1
TGTGCCAGCAGCCCGGGTTTGGGGGGGAGGAACACTGAAGCTTTCTTT	CASSPGLGGRNTEAFF	TRBV3-1/TRBV3-2	TRBJ1-1	.	.
TGTGCCAGCAGGAAGGACAGTAACTATGGCTACACCTTC	CASRKDSNYGYTF	TRBV11-2	TRBJ1-2	.	.
TGTGCCTGGAGTGTAGGGCAGGGCGATTCACCCCTCCACTTT	CAWSVGQGDSPLHF	TRBV30	TRBJ1-6	.	.
TGTGCCAGCAGCCCCCGGACAGGGGGCGCTTCCTACAATGAGCAGTTCTTC	CASSPRTGGASYNEQFF	TRBV9	TRBJ2-1	.	TRBD1
TGTGCCAGCAGCTTGACAGGGTACGCTGAAGCTTTCTTT	CASSLTGYAEAFF	TRBV6-5	TRBJ1-1	.	TRBD1
TGTGCCAGCAGCCAAGCAGTGAACACTGAAGCTTTCTTT	CASSQAVNTEAFF	TRBV3-1/TRBV3-2	TRBJ1-1	.	.
TGTGCCACCAGTGAAAGGGAGTCTGCTGAGCAGTTCTTC	CATSERESAEQFF	TRBV24-1	TRBJ2-1	.	.
TGTGCCAGCAGCCGCGGGACTAGCGGGGGTAATACGCAGTATTTT	CASSRGTSGGNTQYF	TRBV5-8	TRBJ2-3	few	TRBD2
TGCGCCAGCAGCTGGATCGGGACAGGGTCTGAAGCTTTCTTT	CASSWIGTGSEAFF	TRBV5-1	TRBJ1-1	.	TRBD1
TGCGCCAGCAGCTTGGCTGGGGAGGGGACTTATGGCTACACCTTC	CASSLAGEGTYGYTF	TRBV5-1	TRBJ1-2	.	.
TGCGCCAGCAGCTTGGCCCCGGGAGTCCAAGAGACCCAGTACTTC	CASSLAPGVQETQYF	TRBV5-1	TRBJ2-5	once	.
TGTGCCAGCAGTACAGGGACAGATCACTATGGCTACACCTTC	CASSTGTDHYGYTF	TRBV28	TRBJ1-2	.	TRBD1
TGTGCCAGCCTCGGGATGGATACGCAGTATTTT	CASLGMDTQYF	TRBV2	TRBJ2-3	once	.
TGTGCCAGCAGTGAAATTAGCGGGGGGGCAGGAGGTGAGCAGTTCTTC	CASSEISGGAGGEQFF	TRBV2	TRBJ2-1	.	TRBD2
TGTGCCAGCAGCCCGAGATCTCCCACTACTGAGCAGTTCTTC	CASSPRSPTTEQFF	TRBV11-3	TRBJ2-1	.	.
TGTGCCAGCAGCCTAACAGGAGTGAGGGAGGGGGTCCAAGAGACCCAGTACTTC	CASSLTGVREGVQETQYF	TRBV7-9	TRBJ2-5	.	.
TGTGCCAGCAGCTTCCGAGGGCAGTACGCCTACGAGCAGTACTTC	CASSFRGQYAYEQYF	TRBV7-2	TRBJ2-7	once	.
TGTGCCAGCAGTTACTTCGGGACTCAGTACGAGCAGTACTTC	CASSYFGTQYEQYF	TRBV6-2/TRBV6-3	TRBJ2-7	few	.